This T cell receptor (beta chain) was found in a study of CD8 T cells in Susac syndrome. The germline CDR1 and CDR2 sequences are DFQATT and SNEGSKA (reference sequence). The CDR3 is made up of 13 amino acids. With 3 bases removed from V and 5 bases from J, the gap between germline ends came to 13 bases. cDNA came from roughly 0.5 to 1 ug RNA primed by random hexamers. TCRdb passed the immunoSEQ multiplex PCR reads through MiXCR, listing each CDR3 protein once. The sample consists of more than 85,000 distinct CDR3 sequences, roughly 95% of them appearing once. The sequenced target, TCR beta, came from blood CD8+ and CD4+ T cells.

The V and J genes are TRBV20-1 and TRBJ2-5; D may be TRBD2 (7 bases). The sequence came from a human donor in good health. Input material: CD4+ T cells from PBMCs. The CDR3 DNA sequence: TGCAGTGCTAGCGGGGGGACACGTGAGACCCAGTACTTC. Translating it yields CSASGGTRETQYF.